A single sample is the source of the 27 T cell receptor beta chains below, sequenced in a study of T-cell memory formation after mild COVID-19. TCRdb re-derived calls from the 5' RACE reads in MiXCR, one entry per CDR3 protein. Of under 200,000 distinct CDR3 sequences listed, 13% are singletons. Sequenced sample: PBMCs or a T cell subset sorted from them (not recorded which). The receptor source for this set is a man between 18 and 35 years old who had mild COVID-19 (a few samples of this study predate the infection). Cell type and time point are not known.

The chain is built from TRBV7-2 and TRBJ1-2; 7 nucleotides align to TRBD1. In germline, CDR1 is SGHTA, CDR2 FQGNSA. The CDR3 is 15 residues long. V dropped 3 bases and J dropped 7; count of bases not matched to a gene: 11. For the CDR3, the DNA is TGTGCCAGCAGCTTGTCGGCCAGGGGGATTGGTGGCTACACCTTC. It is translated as CASSLSARGIGGYTF.

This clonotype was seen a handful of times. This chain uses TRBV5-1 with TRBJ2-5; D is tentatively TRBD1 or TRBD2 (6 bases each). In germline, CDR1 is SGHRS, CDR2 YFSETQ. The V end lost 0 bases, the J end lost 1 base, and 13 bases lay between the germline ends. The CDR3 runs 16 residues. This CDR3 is CASSLASRGGQETQYF. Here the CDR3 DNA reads TGCGCCAGCAGCTTGGCCAGCAGGGGAGGCCAAGAGACCCAGTACTTC. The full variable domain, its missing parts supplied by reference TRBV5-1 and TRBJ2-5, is KAGVTQTPRYLIKTRGQQVTLSCSPISGHRSVSWYQQTPGQGLQFLFEYFSETQRNKGNFPGRFSGRQFSNSRSEMNVSTLELGDSALYLCASSLASRGGQETQYFGPGTRLLVL.

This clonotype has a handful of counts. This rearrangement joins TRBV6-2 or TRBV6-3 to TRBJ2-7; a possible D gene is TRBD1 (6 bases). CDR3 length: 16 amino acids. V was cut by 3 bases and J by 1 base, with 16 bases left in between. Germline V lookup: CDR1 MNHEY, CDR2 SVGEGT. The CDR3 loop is CASSYRTDSISYEQYV. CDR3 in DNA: TGTGCCAGCAGTTATAGGACGGACAGCATTTCCTACGAGCAGTACGTC.

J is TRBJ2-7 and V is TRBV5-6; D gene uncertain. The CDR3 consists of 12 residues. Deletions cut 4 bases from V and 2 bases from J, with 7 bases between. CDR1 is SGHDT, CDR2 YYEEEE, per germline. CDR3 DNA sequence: TGTGCCAGCAGCACGGGCCCCTACGAGCAGTACTTC. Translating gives CASSTGPYEQYF.

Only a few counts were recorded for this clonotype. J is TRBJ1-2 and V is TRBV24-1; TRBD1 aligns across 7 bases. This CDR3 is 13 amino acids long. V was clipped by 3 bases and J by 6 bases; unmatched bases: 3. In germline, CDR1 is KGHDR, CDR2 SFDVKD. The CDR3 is CATSDRQGDGYTF. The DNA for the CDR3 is TGTGCCACCAGTGATCGACAGGGAGATGGCTACACCTTC.

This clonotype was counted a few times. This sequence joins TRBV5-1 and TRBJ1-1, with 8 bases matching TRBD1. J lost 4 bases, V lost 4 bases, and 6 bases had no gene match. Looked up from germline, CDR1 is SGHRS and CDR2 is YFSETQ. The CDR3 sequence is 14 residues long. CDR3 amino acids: CASSVDRAGTEAFF. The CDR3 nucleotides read TGCGCCAGCAGCGTGGACAGGGCGGGCACTGAAGCTTTCTTT.

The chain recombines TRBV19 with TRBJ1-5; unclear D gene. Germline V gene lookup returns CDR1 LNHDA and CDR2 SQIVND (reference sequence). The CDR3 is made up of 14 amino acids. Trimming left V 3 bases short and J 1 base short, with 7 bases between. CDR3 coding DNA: TGTGCCAGTAGTATGGACCACAGCAATCAGCCCCAGCATTTT. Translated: CASSMDHSNQPQHF.

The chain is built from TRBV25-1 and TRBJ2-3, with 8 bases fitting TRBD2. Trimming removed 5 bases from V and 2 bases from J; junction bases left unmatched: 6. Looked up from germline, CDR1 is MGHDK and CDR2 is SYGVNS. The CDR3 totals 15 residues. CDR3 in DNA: TGTGCCAGCAGTCTGGCGGGGGGAACCACAGATACGCAGTATTTT. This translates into CASSLAGGTTDTQYF.

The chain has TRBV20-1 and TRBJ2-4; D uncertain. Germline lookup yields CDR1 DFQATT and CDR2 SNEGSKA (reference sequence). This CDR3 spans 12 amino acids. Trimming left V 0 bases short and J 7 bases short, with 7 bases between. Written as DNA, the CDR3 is TGCAGTGCTAGAGACGAGAAGAACATTCAGTACTTC. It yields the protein CSARDEKNIQYF.

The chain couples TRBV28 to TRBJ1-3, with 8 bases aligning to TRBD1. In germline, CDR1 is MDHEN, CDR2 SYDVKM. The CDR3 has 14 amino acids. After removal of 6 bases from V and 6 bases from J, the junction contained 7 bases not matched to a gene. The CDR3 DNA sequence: TGTGCCAGCAGCTCAACGGACAGGGCAAACACCATATATTTT. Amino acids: CASSSTDRANTIYF.

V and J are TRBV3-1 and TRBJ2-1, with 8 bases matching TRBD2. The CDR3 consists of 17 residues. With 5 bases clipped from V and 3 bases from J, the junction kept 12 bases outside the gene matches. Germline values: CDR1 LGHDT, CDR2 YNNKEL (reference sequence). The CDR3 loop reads CASSGTAGGEIYNEQFF. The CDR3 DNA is TGTGCCAGCAGCGGCACCGCGGGGGGCGAAATCTACAATGAGCAGTTCTTC.

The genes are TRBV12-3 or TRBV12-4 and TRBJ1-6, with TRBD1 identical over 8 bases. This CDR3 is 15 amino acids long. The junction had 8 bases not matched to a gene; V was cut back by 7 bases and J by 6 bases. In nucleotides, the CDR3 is TGTGCCAGCATCGTACAGGGGGGCCGTAATTCACCCCTCCACTTT. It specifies CASIVQGGRNSPLHF.

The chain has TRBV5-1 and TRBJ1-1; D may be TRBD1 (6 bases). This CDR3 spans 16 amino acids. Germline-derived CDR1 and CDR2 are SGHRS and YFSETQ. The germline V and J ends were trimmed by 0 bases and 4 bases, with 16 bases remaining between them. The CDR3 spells CASSLANVAGATEAFF. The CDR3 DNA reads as TGCGCCAGCAGCTTGGCTAACGTGGCAGGGGCCACTGAAGCTTTCTTT.

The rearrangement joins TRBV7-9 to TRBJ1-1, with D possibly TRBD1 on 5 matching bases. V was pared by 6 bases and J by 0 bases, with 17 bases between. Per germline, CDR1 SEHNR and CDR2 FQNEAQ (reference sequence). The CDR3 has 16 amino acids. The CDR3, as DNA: TGTGCCAGCAGGGACTGGGGAGCAGGGATGAACACTGAAGCTTTCTTT. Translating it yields CASRDWGAGMNTEAFF. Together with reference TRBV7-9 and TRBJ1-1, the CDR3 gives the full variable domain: DTGVSQNPRHKITKRGQNVTFRCDPISEHNRLYWYRQTLGQGPEFLTYFQNEAQLEKSRLLSDRFSAERPKGSFSTLEIQRTEQGDSAMYLCASRDWGAGMNTEAFFGQGTRLTVV.

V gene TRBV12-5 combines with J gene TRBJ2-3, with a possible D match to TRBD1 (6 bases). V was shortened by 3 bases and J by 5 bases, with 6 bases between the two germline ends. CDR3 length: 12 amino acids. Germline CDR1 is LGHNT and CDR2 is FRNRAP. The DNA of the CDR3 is TGTGCTAGTGGTTTAGGGGGAGATACGCAGTATTTT. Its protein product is CASGLGGDTQYF.

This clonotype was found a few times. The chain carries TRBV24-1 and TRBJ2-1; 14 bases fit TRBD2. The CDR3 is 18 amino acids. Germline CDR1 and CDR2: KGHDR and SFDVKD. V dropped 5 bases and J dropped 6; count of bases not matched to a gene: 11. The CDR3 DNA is TGTGCCACCAGTGCACCGACCGGGACTAGCGGGGGCCTCAATGAGCAGTTCTTC. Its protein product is CATSAPTGTSGGLNEQFF.

The CDR3 loop is CASRLRYPTDTQYF. The CDR3 DNA sequence: TGTGCCAGCCGATTGCGGTACCCCACAGATACGCAGTATTTT. The rearrangement uses TRBV6-2 or TRBV6-3 and TRBJ2-3; no clear D gene. This CDR3 has 14 amino acids. Trimming removed 8 bases at V and 2 bases at J, with 14 bases between. CDR1 is MNHEY and CDR2 is SVGEGT in the germline V gene.

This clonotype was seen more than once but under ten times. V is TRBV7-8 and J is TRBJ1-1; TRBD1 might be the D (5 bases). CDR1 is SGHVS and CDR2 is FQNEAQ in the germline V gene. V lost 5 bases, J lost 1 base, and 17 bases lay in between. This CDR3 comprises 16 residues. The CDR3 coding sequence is TGTGCCAGCAGCCCCCGGGGAGGGACTGAGAACACTGAAGCTTTCTTT. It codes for CASSPRGGTENTEAFF.

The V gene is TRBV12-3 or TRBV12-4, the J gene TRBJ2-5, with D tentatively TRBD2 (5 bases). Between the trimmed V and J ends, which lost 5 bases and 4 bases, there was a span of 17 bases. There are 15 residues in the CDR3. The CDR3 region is CASSAGRGPRETQYF. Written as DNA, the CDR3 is TGTGCCAGCAGTGCAGGACGCGGGCCGAGAGAGACCCAGTACTTC.

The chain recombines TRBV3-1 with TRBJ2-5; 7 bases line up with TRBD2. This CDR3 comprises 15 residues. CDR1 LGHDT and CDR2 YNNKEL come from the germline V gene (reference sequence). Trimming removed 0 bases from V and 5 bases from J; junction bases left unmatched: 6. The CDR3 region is CASSQDQLSGETQYF. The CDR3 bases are TGTGCCAGCAGCCAAGATCAACTTAGCGGGGAGACCCAGTACTTC.

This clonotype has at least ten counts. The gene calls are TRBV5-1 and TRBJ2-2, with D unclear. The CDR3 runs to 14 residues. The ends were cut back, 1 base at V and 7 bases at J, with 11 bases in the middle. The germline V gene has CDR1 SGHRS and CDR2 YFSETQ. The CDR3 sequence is CASSLIEAGGELFF. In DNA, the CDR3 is TGCGCCAGCAGCTTGATCGAGGCTGGCGGGGAGCTGTTTTTT.

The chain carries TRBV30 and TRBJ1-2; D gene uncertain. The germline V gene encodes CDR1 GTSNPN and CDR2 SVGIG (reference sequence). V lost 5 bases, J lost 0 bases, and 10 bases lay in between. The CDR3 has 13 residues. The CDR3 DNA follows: TGTGCCTGGTCGGACCGTACTAACTATGGCTACACCTTC. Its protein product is CAWSDRTNYGYTF.

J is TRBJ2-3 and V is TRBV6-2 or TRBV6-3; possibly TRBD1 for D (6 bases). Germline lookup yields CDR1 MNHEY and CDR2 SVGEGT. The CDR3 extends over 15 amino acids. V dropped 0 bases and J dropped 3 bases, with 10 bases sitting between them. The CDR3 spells CASSYSGTRTDTQYF. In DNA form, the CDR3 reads TGTGCCAGCAGTTACTCAGGGACACGGACAGATACGCAGTATTTT.

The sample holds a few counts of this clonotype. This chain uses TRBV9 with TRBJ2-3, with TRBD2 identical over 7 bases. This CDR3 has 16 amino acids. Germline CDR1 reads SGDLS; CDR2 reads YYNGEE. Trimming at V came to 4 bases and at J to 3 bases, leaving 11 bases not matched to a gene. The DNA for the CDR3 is TGTGCCAGCAGCCTAACCTCTAGCGGATGGACAGATACGCAGTATTTT. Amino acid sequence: CASSLTSSGWTDTQYF.

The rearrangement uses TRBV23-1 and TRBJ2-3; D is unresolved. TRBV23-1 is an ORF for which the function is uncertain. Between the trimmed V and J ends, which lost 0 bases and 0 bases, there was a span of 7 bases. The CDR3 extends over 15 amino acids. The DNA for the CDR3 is TGCGCCAGCAGTCAATCAACGTCTAGCACAGATACGCAGTATTTT. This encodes CASSQSTSSTDTQYF.

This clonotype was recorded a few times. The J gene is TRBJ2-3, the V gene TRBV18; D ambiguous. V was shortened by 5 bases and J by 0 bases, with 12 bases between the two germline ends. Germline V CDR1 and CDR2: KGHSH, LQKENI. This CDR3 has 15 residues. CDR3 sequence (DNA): TGTGCCAGCTCATCGATGGGAACCAGCACAGATACGCAGTATTTT. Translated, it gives CASSSMGTSTDTQYF.

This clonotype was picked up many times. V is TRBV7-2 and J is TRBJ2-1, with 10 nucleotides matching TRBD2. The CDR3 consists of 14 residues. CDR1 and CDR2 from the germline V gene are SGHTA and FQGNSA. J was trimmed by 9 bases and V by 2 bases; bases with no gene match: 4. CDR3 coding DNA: TGTGCCAGCAGCTTACCCCCTAGCGGGGGTGAGCAGTTCTTC. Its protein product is CASSLPPSGGEQFF.